The present T cell receptor beta chain was sequenced within a study of blood T cells in healthy people across ages. Study findings and constraints: The donors' CMV status was not determined, possibly confounding changes in expanded clonotypes.

A word on this clonotype: Its antigen is still unknown.

Using a J-beta primer mix together with a sample-barcoded 5' primer, a second PCR was run for about 6 to 12 cycles. Each cDNA molecule received a tag from a template-switch adaptor that had 12 random nucleotides. TCRdb re-analysed the 5' RACE reads in MiXCR, keeping a single row per CDR3 protein. The table lists about a million distinct CDR3 sequences, under 50% of them singletons. The draw of peripheral blood yielded approximately 11 milliliters from each donor. Total RNA extraction produced at least 5.5 micrograms (per sample) for the study. From germline, CDR1 is MNHNY and CDR2 SVGAGI (reference sequence). V was cut by 5 bases and J by 2 bases, with 13 bases left in between. The CDR3 has 14 residues.

The chain recombines TRBV6-6 with TRBJ2-7, with D maybe TRBD1 (6 bases). This receptor was obtained from a man aged 25 to 40 in good health. Sequencing was carried out using blood. CDR3 loop: CASSIGQQTYEQYF. The CDR3 DNA follows: TGTGCCAGCAGTATAGGACAGCAAACCTACGAGCAGTACTTC.